This note documents a single TCR beta chain sequence. CDR1 and CDR2 (germline): MDHEN, SYDVKM. The CDR3 loop spans 13 amino acids. V lost 7 bases and J lost 5, with 12 bases in between. This specimen belongs to a study of blood T cell repertoires in COVID-19. Study as a whole: T cells, B-cell-depleted T cells, or PBMCs supplied cDNA or gDNA.

This table comes from immunoSEQ multiplex PCR, and its TCRdb copy is limited to in-frame clones, with some not included. Here the sample spans hundreds of thousands of clones, 87% being singletons. Recovery among Cohort 3 donors was established by two negative PCRs, clearance, or symptom resolution. This receptor was taken from a woman in her forties or fifties who had recovered from COVID-19. V is TRBV28 and J is TRBJ1-5, with D possibly being TRBD1 (6 bases). The sequenced sample was PBMCs or T cells enriched from blood (not recorded which). The CDR3 sequence: CASKRTADQPQHF. As DNA, the CDR3 is TGTGCCAGCAAACGGACAGCCGATCAGCCCCAGCATTTT.